This T cell receptor beta chain is drawn from a study of T cells after yellow fever vaccination. This clonotype was counted ten times or more. Whole-study results and caveats: The CD4 and CD8 compartments had a small share of their clonotypes in common.

UMIs and a universal primer site were added when TCR cDNA was made by 5'RACE template switching. MiXCR was run by TCRdb on the 5' RACE reads, yielding one entry per CDR3 protein. The table records around 40,000 distinct CDR3 sequences, roughly 6.4% of them present only once. The CDR3 runs 15 residues. Deletions cut 1 base from V and 4 bases from J, with 11 bases between. CDR1 and CDR2 (germline): SNHLY, FYNNEI. The gene calls are TRBV2 and TRBJ2-1, with D possibly matching TRBD2 (6 bases). Material: CD8+ T cells not binding an NS4B(214-222) dextramer, sorted from PBMCs, obtained 45 days after the yellow fever booster vaccination. The receptor was isolated from a young man who received the YFV17D yellow fever vaccine. The CDR3 DNA follows: TGTGCCAGCAGTGAAGTGGACTACCTTTACAATGAGCAGTTCTTC. This translates into CASSEVDYLYNEQFF.